Listed below are T cell receptor beta chains from one sample, sequenced in a study of blood T cell repertoires in COVID-19. Using immunoSEQ multiplex PCR, the repertoire was profiled, and TCRdb retains in-frame clones only, with some absent. The data hold under 150,000 clones, with 76% observed a single time. The sequenced material came from peripheral blood. Every receptor here comes from an elderly woman with active or convalescent COVID-19. The CDR3 runs from the conserved cysteine through the conserved F or W. Each record gives: J gene, D gene, V gene, clone size, CDR3 protein, CDR3 DNA. The D gene is left open where the match is weak. Expanded clones are given a class, and other clones once, few, many or no size at all.

TRBJ2-7,TRBD1,TRBV27,NA,CASSLGQGPLYEQYF,TGTGCCAGCAGTCTAGGACAGGGCCCCTTGTACGAGCAGTACTTC
TRBJ2-7,TRBD1,TRBV9,NA,CASSVGTGTDYEQYF,TGTGCCAGCAGCGTAGGGACAGGGACGGACTACGAGCAGTACTTC
TRBJ2-3,TRBD2,TRBV7-9,NA,CASTTPSGADTQYF,TGTGCCAGCACCACCCCTAGCGGGGCTGATACGCAGTATTTT
TRBJ2-7,TRBD1,TRBV15,few,CATSSPSGTGGPYEQYF,TGTGCCACCAGCAGTCCCTCCGGGACAGGGGGCCCCTACGAGCAGTACTTC
TRBJ1-1,NA,TRBV5-1,once,CASSTTAGFTEAFF,TGCGCCAGCAGCACAACGGCGGGGTTCACTGAAGCTTTCTTT
TRBJ1-6,NA,TRBV9,NA,CASSPAQGLGSPLHF,TGTGCCAGCAGCCCAGCACAGGGATTGGGATCACCCCTCCACTTT
TRBJ1-6,TRBD1,TRBV7-3,once,CASSRTGRNSPLHF,TGTGCCAGCAGCCGGACAGGGAGAAATTCACCCCTCCACTTT
TRBJ2-1,TRBD1,TRBV19,NA,CASSITGTVINEQFF,TGTGCCAGTAGTATCACCGGGACAGTAATAAATGAGCAGTTCTTC
TRBJ2-7,NA,TRBV11-2,NA,CASSLGILYEQYF,TGTGCCAGCAGCTTAGGTATCCTCTACGAGCAGTACTTC
TRBJ1-1,NA,TRBV29-1,few,CSVERGADEAFF,TGCAGCGTTGAACGGGGGGCGGATGAAGCTTTCTTT
TRBJ2-3,TRBD1,TRBV30,few,CAWSPLARGSIGTQYF,TGTGCCTGGAGTCCCCTCGCCAGGGGGAGCATTGGTACGCAGTATTTT
TRBJ2-5,NA,TRBV5-1,NA,CASSLAAATRGETQYF,TGCGCCAGCAGCTTGGCCGCGGCTACCCGAGGGGAGACCCAGTACTTC
TRBJ2-5,TRBD1,TRBV7-2,NA,CASSLNRGETQYF,TGTGCCAGCAGCTTAAACAGGGGCGAGACCCAGTACTTC
TRBJ2-3,TRBD1,TRBV7-3,NA,CASSPGDSSSTDTQYF,TGTGCCAGCAGCCCTGGGGACAGCTCTAGCACAGATACGCAGTATTTT
TRBJ1-5,TRBD1,TRBV11-2,NA,CASSFGTEQPQHF,TGTGCCAGCAGCTTCGGGACAGAACAGCCCCAGCATTTT
TRBJ2-3,TRBD2,TRBV28,NA,CASSHGLAGSDTQYF,TGTGCCAGCAGTCACGGACTAGCGGGGTCAGATACGCAGTATTTT
TRBJ1-3,NA,TRBV12-3/TRBV12-4,NA,CASSLVRGNTIYF,TGTGCCAGCAGTTTAGTCAGAGGAAACACCATATATTTT
TRBJ1-2,TRBD1,TRBV5-4,NA,CASSMGQGAYGYTF,TGTGCCAGCAGCATGGGACAGGGAGCCTATGGCTACACCTTC
TRBJ1-5,NA,TRBV2,NA,CASKAGDTRNQPQHF,TGTGCCAGCAAGGCTGGGGACACCCGCAATCAGCCCCAGCATTTT
TRBJ1-5,NA,TRBV4-1,NA,CASNPSLGNQPQHF,TGCGCCAGCAACCCGAGCCTGGGCAATCAGCCCCAGCATTTT
TRBJ1-1,TRBD1,TRBV28,NA,CASQQGATEAFF,TGTGCCAGCCAACAGGGGGCGACTGAAGCTTTCTTT
TRBJ1-5,NA,TRBV6-1,NA,CASSESKRVNQPQHF,TGTGCCAGCAGTGAAAGCAAAAGAGTGAATCAGCCCCAGCATTTT
TRBJ1-4,TRBD1,TRBV4-1,NA,CASSQDGQGKEKLFF,TGCGCCAGCAGCCAAGACGGACAGGGGAAGGAAAAACTGTTTTTT
TRBJ2-3,NA,TRBV5-8,NA,CASSLAGRAGDTQYF,TGTGCCAGCAGCTTGGCTGGCAGGGCGGGGGATACGCAGTATTTT
TRBJ1-4,NA,TRBV18,NA,CASSPLTREKLFF,TGTGCCAGCTCACCACTGACTCGTGAAAAACTGTTTTTT
TRBJ1-5,NA,TRBV11-2,NA,CASSAEVSNQPQHF,TGTGCCAGCAGCGCGGAAGTTAGCAATCAGCCCCAGCATTTT
TRBJ2-7,NA,TRBV13,NA,CASSSPLWAGNLPEQYF,TGTGCCAGCAGCTCCCCCCTATGGGCGGGGAACCTACCCGAGCAGTACTTC
TRBJ1-1,TRBD1,TRBV19,NA,CASSIQTGGTEAFF,TGTGCCAGTAGTATCCAAACAGGGGGGACTGAAGCTTTCTTT
TRBJ2-5,TRBD2,TRBV3-1/TRBV3-2,NA,CASSQELAGGSWGETQYF,TGTGCCAGCAGCCAAGAACTAGCGGGGGGGTCCTGGGGAGAGACCCAGTACTTC
TRBJ2-1,TRBD1,TRBV5-1,NA,CASSSQIGGQGLNEQFF,TGCGCCAGCAGCTCTCAGATTGGGGGACAGGGGCTGAATGAGCAGTTCTTC
TRBJ2-1,NA,TRBV11-2,NA,CASSLETDKYNEQFF,TGTGCCAGCAGCTTAGAAACAGACAAATACAATGAGCAGTTCTTC
TRBJ2-3,NA,TRBV6-2/TRBV6-3,NA,CASSQVTGLTDTQYF,TGTGCCAGCAGTCAGGTTACAGGCCTCACAGATACGCAGTATTTT
TRBJ1-5,NA,TRBV19,once,CASLTTGDSNQPQHF,TGTGCCAGCCTAACAACAGGAGATAGCAATCAGCCCCAGCATTTT
TRBJ2-1,TRBD2,TRBV11-2,NA,CASSFSSGGAYEQFF,TGTGCCAGCAGCTTTTCTAGCGGGGGGGCCTATGAGCAGTTCTTC
TRBJ2-2,NA,TRBV6-5,NA,CASSYLGQNTGELFF,TGTGCCAGCAGTTACCTCGGACAGAACACCGGGGAGCTGTTTTTT
TRBJ1-3,TRBD1,TRBV4-1,NA,CASSHSGQSSGNTIYF,TGCGCCAGCAGCCATTCGGGACAGAGCTCTGGAAACACCATATATTTT
TRBJ1-6,TRBD1,TRBV9,NA,CASSARTGNNSPLHF,TGTGCCAGCAGCGCGAGGACAGGGAATAATTCACCCCTCCACTTT
TRBJ1-3,NA,TRBV30,NA,CAWSDEGNTIYF,TGTGCCTGGAGTGATGAGGGAAACACCATATATTTT
TRBJ1-3,NA,TRBV3-1/TRBV3-2,NA,CASTNGGANTIYF,TGTGCCAGCACCAACGGCGGGGCAAACACCATATATTTT
TRBJ2-1,NA,TRBV6-5,once,CASYLTGTNNEQFF,TGTGCCAGCTACCTTACAGGGACAAACAATGAGCAGTTCTTC
TRBJ1-2,TRBD1,TRBV9,NA,CASSVGQGKGGGYTF,TGTGCCAGCAGCGTGGGACAGGGAAAAGGCGGAGGCTACACCTTC
TRBJ2-7,NA,TRBV5-1,NA,CASSGRAVPYEQYF,TGCGCCAGCAGCGGCAGGGCTGTACCCTACGAGCAGTACTTC
TRBJ2-1,NA,TRBV5-1,NA,CASSLQDSYNEQFF,TGCGCCAGCAGCTTACAGGATTCCTACAATGAGCAGTTCTTC
TRBJ1-3,TRBD1,TRBV9,NA,CASSLHDPGQGAGNTIYF,TGTGCCAGCAGCCTCCATGACCCGGGACAGGGGGCTGGAAACACCATATATTTT
TRBJ1-5,TRBD1,TRBV19,NA,CASSTGQANSNQPQHF,TGTGCCAGTAGTACGGGACAGGCTAATAGCAATCAGCCCCAGCATTTT
TRBJ2-5,TRBD2,TRBV18,once,CASSLAGLAGAQETQYF,TGTGCCAGCTCACTCGCGGGACTAGCGGGGGCCCAAGAGACCCAGTACTTC
TRBJ2-3,NA,TRBV4-3,NA,CASSQGRAFADTQYF,TGCGCCAGCAGCCAAGGGCGGGCTTTCGCAGATACGCAGTATTTT
TRBJ2-1,TRBD2,TRBV7-2,NA,CASSPTSGVSFF,TGTGCCAGCAGCCCCACTAGCGGGGTGAGTTTCTTC
TRBJ2-1,TRBD2,TRBV5-1,NA,CASSLDGGSYNEQFF,TGCGCCAGCAGCTTGGACGGGGGGTCCTACAATGAGCAGTTCTTC
TRBJ1-1,NA,TRBV14,few,CASSPPGMNTEAFF,TGTGCCAGCAGCCCTCCAGGCATGAACACTGAAGCTTTCTTT
TRBJ1-2,NA,TRBV4-3,NA,CASSQGEGRGYTF,TGCGCCAGCAGCCAAGGGGAGGGTCGTGGCTACACCTTC
TRBJ1-2,NA,TRBV21-1,NA,CASRARGGYGYTF,TGTGCCAGCAGGGCCCGGGGAGGCTATGGCTACACCTTC
TRBJ1-1,NA,TRBV5-1,NA,CASSLTGLNTEAFF,TGCGCCAGCAGCTTGACAGGGTTGAACACTGAAGCTTTCTTT
TRBJ1-2,NA,TRBV30,NA,CAWSYKGVNYGYTF,TGTGCCTGGAGTTATAAGGGGGTGAACTATGGCTACACCTTC
TRBJ1-5,NA,TRBV2,few,CASSDVNQPQHF,TGTGCCAGCAGTGATGTAAATCAGCCCCAGCATTTT
TRBJ2-3,NA,TRBV6-5,NA,CASRGWGQSGDTQYF,TGTGCCAGCCGAGGATGGGGGCAGAGCGGAGATACGCAGTATTTT